This record looks at one T cell receptor (beta chain) sequence and its context. Its target is unknown. This sample was included in a study of T cell responses to AZD1222 COVID-19 vaccine. In the study overall: Second doses that came at about 4 or about 12 weeks were put together. Regarding the study as a whole: Donors were chiefly white British, with a greater number of females, and clonal diversity was perhaps underestimated. Variant regions that are unmutated are reportedly the target of nearly half of spike-specific TCRs. Baseline seropositivity characterized only six or seven AZD1222 recipients.

The CDR3 sequence is 17 residues long. Germline V gene data show CDR1 as MNHEY and CDR2 as SMNVEV (reference sequence). Unmatched junction bases numbered 6, after V lost 6 bases and J lost 1 base. Assay: immunoSEQ multiplex PCR; the TCRdb copy retains only in-frame clones and omits some. The repertoire has 200,000 or so clones, 90% to 95% of them found once; the top ten carry 7% to 9.5%. The source was peripheral blood, collected on day 0 of AZD1222 vaccination. This sequence was found in an adult in good health. The V and J genes are TRBV27 and TRBJ2-1, with 13 bases fitting TRBD2. This CDR3 is CASRRLAGGKSYNEQFF. Written as DNA, the CDR3 is TGTGCCAGCAGACGACTAGCGGGAGGAAAATCCTACAATGAGCAGTTCTTC.